This T cell receptor (beta chain) comes out of a study of blood T cells in healthy people across ages. General study results and limits: Across samples, TCR beta diversity tracked strongly with naive T cell percentage.

Alongside a J-beta primer mix, a sample-barcoded 5' primer served in a second PCR lasting roughly 7 to 11 cycles. TCRdb itself ran the 5' RACE reads through MiXCR, one entry per CDR3 protein. The table has under 2,000,000 distinct CDR3 sequences, just under 50% seen once. Concerning this clonotype itself: The antigen is undetermined.

The CDR3 is made up of 14 amino acids. The germline V gene encodes CDR1 DFQATT and CDR2 SNEGSKA (reference sequence). Sequences were obtained from blood. The chain carries TRBV20-1 and TRBJ2-5; D is possibly TRBD1 (6 bases). The J call may be wrong; the DNA end is better matched by TRBJ2-7. The TCR comes from a woman aged 40 to 49 in good health. The CDR3 here is CSARGGQTGYEQYF. CDR3 DNA sequence: TGCAGTGCTAGGGGTGGACAGACCGGCTACGAGCAGTACTTC.